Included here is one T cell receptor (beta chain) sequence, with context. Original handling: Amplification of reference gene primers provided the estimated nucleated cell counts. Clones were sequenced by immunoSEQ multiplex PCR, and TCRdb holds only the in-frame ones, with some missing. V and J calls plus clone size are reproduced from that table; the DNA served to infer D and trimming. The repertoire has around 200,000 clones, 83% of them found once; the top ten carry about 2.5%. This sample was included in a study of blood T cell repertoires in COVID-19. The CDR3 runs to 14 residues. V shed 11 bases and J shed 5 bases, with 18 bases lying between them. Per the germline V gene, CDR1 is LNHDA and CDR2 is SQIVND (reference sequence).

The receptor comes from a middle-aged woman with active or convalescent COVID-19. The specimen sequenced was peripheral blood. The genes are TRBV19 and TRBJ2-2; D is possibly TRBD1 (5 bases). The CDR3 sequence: CAVSGQGRTGELFF. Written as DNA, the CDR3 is TGTGCCGTATCCGGGCAGGGAAGGACCGGGGAGCTGTTTTTT.